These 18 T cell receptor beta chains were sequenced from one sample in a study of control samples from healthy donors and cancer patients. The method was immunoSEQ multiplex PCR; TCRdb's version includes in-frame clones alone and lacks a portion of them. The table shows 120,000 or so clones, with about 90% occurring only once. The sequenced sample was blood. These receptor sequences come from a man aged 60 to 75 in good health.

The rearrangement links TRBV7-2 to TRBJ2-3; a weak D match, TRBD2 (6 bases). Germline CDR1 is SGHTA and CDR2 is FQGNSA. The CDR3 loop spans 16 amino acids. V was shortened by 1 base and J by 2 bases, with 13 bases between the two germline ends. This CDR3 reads CASSLVGGANTDTQYF. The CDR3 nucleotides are TGTGCCAGCAGCTTAGTAGGCGGGGCTAACACAGATACGCAGTATTTT.

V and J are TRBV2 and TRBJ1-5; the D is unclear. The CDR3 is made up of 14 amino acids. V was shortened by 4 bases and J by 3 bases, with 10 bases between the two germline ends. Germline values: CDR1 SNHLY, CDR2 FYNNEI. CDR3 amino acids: CASSAWQINQPQHF. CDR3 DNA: TGTGCCAGCAGTGCTTGGCAGATCAATCAGCCCCAGCATTTT.

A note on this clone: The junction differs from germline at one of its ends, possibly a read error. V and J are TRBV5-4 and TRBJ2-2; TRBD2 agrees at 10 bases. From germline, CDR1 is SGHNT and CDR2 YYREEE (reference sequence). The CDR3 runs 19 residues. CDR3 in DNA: TGTGCCAGCAGATTGGGGCTAGCGGGGGCAGGCCAAAGGACCGGGGAGCTGTTTTTT. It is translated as CASRLGLAGAGQRTGELFF.

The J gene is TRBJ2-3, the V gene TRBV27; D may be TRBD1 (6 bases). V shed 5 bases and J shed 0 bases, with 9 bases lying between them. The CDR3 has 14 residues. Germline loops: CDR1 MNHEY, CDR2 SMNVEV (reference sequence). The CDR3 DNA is TGTGCCAGCAGTACCGGACAGAGCACAGATACGCAGTATTTT. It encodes CASSTGQSTDTQYF.

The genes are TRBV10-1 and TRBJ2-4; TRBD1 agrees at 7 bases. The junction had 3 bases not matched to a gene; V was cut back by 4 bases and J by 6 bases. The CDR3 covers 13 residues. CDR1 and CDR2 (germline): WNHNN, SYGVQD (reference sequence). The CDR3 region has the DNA TGCGCCAGCAGTGCCAGGGGGATAAACATTCAGTACTTC. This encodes CASSARGINIQYF.

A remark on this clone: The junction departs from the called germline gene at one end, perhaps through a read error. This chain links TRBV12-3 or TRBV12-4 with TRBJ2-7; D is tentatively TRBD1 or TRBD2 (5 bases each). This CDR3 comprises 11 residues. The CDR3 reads CASSLGTVRFF. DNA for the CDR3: TGTGCCAGCAGTCTAGGGACCGTTCGATTCTTC.

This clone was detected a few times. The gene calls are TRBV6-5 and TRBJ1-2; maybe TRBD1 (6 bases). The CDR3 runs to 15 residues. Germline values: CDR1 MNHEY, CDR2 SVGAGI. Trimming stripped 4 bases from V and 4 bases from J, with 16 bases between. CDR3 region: CASSSASQGSYGYTF. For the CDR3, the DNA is TGTGCCAGCAGTTCCGCTAGTCAGGGGAGCTATGGCTACACCTTC.

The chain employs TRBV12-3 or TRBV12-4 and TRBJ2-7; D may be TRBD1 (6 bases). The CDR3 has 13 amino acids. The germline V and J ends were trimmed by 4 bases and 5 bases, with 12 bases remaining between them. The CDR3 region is CASSSLTGNEQYF. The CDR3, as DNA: TGTGCCAGCAGTTCCCTTACAGGGAACGAGCAGTACTTC.

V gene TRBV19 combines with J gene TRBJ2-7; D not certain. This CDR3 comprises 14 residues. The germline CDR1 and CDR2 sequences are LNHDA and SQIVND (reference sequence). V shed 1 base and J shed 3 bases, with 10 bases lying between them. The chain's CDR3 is CASSIGKASYEQYF. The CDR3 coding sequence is TGTGCCAGTAGTATAGGGAAGGCAAGCTACGAGCAGTACTTC.

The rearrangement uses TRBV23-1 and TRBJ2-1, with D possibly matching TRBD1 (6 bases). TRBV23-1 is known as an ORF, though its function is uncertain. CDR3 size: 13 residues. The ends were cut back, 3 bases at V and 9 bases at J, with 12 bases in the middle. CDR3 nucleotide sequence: TGCGCCAGCAGTCACCACAGGGCTTGTGAGCAGTTCTTC. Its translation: CASSHHRACEQFF.

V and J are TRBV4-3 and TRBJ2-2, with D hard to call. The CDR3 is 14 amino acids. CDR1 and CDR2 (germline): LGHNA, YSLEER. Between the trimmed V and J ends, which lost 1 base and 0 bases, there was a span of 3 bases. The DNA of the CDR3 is TGCGCCAGCAGCCAAGGACCGAACACCGGGGAGCTGTTTTTT. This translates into CASSQGPNTGELFF.

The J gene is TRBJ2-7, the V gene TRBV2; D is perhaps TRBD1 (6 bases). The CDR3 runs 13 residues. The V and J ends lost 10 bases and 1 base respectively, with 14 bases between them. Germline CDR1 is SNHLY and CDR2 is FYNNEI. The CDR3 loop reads CATAGTNSYEQYF. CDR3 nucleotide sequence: TGTGCCACCGCCGGGACAAATTCCTACGAGCAGTACTTC.

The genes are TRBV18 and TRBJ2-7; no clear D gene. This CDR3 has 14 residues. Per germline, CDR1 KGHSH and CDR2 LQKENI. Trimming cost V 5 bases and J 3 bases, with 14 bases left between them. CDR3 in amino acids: CASSWADTNYEQYF. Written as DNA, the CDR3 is TGTGCCAGCTCATGGGCAGACACTAACTACGAGCAGTACTTC.

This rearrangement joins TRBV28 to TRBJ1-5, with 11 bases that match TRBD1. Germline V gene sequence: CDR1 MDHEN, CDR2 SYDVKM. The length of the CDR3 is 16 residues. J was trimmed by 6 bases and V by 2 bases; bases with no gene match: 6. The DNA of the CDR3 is TGTGCCAGCAGTTTAAGGGGACAGGGGGGGTTTCAGCCCCAGCATTTT. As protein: CASSLRGQGGFQPQHF.

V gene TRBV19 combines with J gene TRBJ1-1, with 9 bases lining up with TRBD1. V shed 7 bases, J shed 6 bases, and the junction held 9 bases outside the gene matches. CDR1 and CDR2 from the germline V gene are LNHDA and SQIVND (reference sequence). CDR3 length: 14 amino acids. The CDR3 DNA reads TGTGCCAGTACGGGACAGGGTTTGGGATCTGAAGCTTTCTTT. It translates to CASTGQGLGSEAFF. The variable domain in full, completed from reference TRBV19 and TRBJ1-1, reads DGGITQSPKYLFRKEGQNVTLSCEQNLNHDAMYWYRQDPGQGLRLIYYSQIVNDFQKGDIAEGYSVSREKKESFPLTVTSAQKNPTAFYLCASTGQGLGSEAFFGQGTRLTVV.

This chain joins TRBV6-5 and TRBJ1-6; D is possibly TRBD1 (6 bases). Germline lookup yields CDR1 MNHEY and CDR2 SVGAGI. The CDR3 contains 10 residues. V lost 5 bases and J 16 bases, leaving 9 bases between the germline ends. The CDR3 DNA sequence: TGTGCCAGCAGTCAGGGGTTTCTCCACTTT. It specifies CASSQGFLHF.

The DNA of the CDR3 is TGTGCCAGCAGTCCGATGCCGGGGCAGGGTTACATTCAGTACTTC. Encoded protein: CASSPMPGQGYIQYF. The chain links TRBV7-3 to TRBJ2-4; D may correspond to TRBD1 or TRBD2 (5 bases each). The germline V gene encodes CDR1 SGHTA and CDR2 FQGTGA. CDR3 length: 15 amino acids. V gave up 6 bases and J gave up 8 bases, with 20 bases separating them.

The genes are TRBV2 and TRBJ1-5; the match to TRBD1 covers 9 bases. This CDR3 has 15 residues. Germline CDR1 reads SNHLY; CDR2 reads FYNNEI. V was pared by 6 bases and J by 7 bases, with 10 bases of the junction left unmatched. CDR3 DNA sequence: TGTGCCAGCAGACATCCGACAGGGGGTCAGCAGCCCCAGCATTTT. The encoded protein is CASRHPTGGQQPQHF.